The 10 T cell receptor beta chains below come from one sample, sequenced in a study of cytomegalovirus exposure and HLA in healthy donors. The PCR employed 60 Vbeta primers together with 13 Jbeta primers. Some clones are missing from TCRdb's copy, which holds only in-frame ones; the method was immunoSEQ multiplex PCR. Of approximately 200,000 clones in the sample, 81% were seen once. What was sequenced was PBMCs. These receptors were taken from a woman aged 18-29 years in good health and CMV-seropositive.

CDR3: CASRLTGGRNEQFF. CDR3 in DNA: TGTGCCAGCAGGTTGACGGGGGGGCGGAATGAGCAGTTCTTC. V is TRBV6-5 and J is TRBJ2-1, with 8 nucleotides matching TRBD2. V was pared by 6 bases and J by 7 bases, with 8 bases of the junction left unmatched. This CDR3 has 14 residues. CDR1 MNHEY and CDR2 SVGAGI come from the germline V gene.

The chain recombines TRBV15 with TRBJ1-6; a possible D gene is TRBD1 (6 bases). CDR1 and CDR2 from the germline V gene are LNHNV and YYDKDF (reference sequence). This CDR3 contains 14 residues. Deletions cut 5 bases from V and 10 bases from J, with 15 bases between. The CDR3 sequence is CATSQITGLSPLHF. DNA for the CDR3: TGTGCCACCAGCCAGATCACAGGGCTATCACCCCTCCACTTT.

The V gene is TRBV6-6, the J gene TRBJ2-7, with 11 positions matching TRBD1. The CDR3 has 14 amino acids. Trimming at V came to 6 bases and at J to 5 bases, leaving 6 bases not matched to a gene. Germline-derived CDR1 and CDR2 are MNHNY and SVGAGI (reference sequence). The CDR3 sequence is CASSADRGLHEQYV. CDR3 nucleotide sequence: TGTGCCAGCAGCGCGGACAGGGGGCTCCACGAGCAGTACGTC.

The chain couples TRBV4-1 to TRBJ1-5, with D possibly TRBD1 on 6 matching bases. The germline gives CDR1 MGHRA, CDR2 YSYEKL. The CDR3 loop spans 15 amino acids. The V gene lost 1 base and the J gene lost 7 bases, with 14 bases spanning the gap. The CDR3 region has the DNA TGCGCCAGCAGCCAAGCGTTCAGGGGTGGCCAGCCCCAGCATTTT. It encodes CASSQAFRGGQPQHF.

V usage is TRBV5-5 and J usage is TRBJ1-1; perhaps TRBD1 as D (6 bases). Trimming removed 3 bases at V and 8 bases at J, with 14 bases between. Germline V gene sequence: CDR1 SGHKS, CDR2 YYEKEE (reference sequence). The CDR3 contains 13 residues. CDR3 bases: TGTGCCAGCAGCTCTGGACAGCCTAGAGAAGCTTTCTTT. As protein: CASSSGQPREAFF.

Concerning this clone: The sample contains more than one DNA sequence encoding this CDR3. The chain is built from TRBV9 and TRBJ1-6; 8 positions agree with TRBD1. The CDR3 covers 15 residues. The germline CDR1 and CDR2 sequences are SGDLS and YYNGEE. V was clipped by 3 bases and J by 7 bases; unmatched bases: 6. This CDR3 reads CASSAGQGGNSPLHF. DNA for the CDR3: TGTGCCAGCAGCGCCGGACAGGGCGGCAATTCACCCCTCCACTTT.

The gene calls are TRBV4-2 and TRBJ2-3; 8 nucleotides align to TRBD2. Trimming at V came to 5 bases and at J to 2 bases, leaving 6 bases not matched to a gene. The CDR3 length is 15 residues. The germline V gene encodes CDR1 LGHNA and CDR2 YNFKEQ. In nucleotides, the CDR3 is TGTGCCAGCAGCGACCAGCGGGGGCCCACAGATACGCAGTATTTT. Its translation: CASSDQRGPTDTQYF.

The chain is built from TRBV6-1 and TRBJ2-2; 11 nucleotides match TRBD2. CDR1 MNHNS and CDR2 SASEGT come from the germline V gene. After removal of 2 bases from V and 6 bases from J, the junction contained 8 bases not matched to a gene. The CDR3 sequence is 17 residues long. The CDR3 region has the DNA TGTGCCAGCAGTGAACGGGTAGCGGGGGGGAGGTCCGGGGAGCTGTTTTTT. This translates into CASSERVAGGRSGELFF.

The DNA for the CDR3 is TGCGCCAGCAGTGTACAGTCGCAAGAGACCCAGTACTTC. It codes for CASSVQSQETQYF. The gene calls are TRBV5-1 and TRBJ2-5; D ambiguous. With 5 bases removed from V and 2 bases from J, the gap between germline ends came to 10 bases. This CDR3 has 13 residues. Germline CDR1 reads SGHRS; CDR2 reads YFSETQ. Combining the CDR3 with reference TRBV5-1 and TRBJ2-5 gives the whole variable domain KAGVTQTPRYLIKTRGQQVTLSCSPISGHRSVSWYQQTPGQGLQFLFEYFSETQRNKGNFPGRFSGRQFSNSRSEMNVSTLELGDSALYLCASSVQSQETQYFGPGTRLLVL.

The CDR3 is CASSFQGTGSPLHF. In DNA, the CDR3 is TGTGCCAGCAGCTTCCAGGGGACGGGTTCACCCCTCCACTTT. V is TRBV7-6 and J is TRBJ1-6; D perhaps matches TRBD1 (6 bases). The V gene lost 3 bases and the J gene lost 9 bases, with 12 bases spanning the gap. The CDR3 runs 14 residues. The germline CDR1 and CDR2 sequences are SGHVS and FNYEAQ. The variable domain in full, completed from reference TRBV7-6 and TRBJ1-6, reads GAGVSQSPRYKVTKRGQDVALRCDPISGHVSLYWYRQALGQGPEFLTYFNYEAQQDKSGLPNDRFSAERPEGSISTLTIQRTEQRDSAMYRCASSFQGTGSPLHFGNGTRLTVT.